This record concerns one T cell receptor (beta chain) sequence. Germline loops: CDR1 LNHDA, CDR2 SQIVND (reference sequence). The CDR3 spans 13 residues. V lost 6 bases, J lost 5 bases, and 13 bases lay in between. This entry belongs to a study of blood T cell repertoires in COVID-19. Method: immunoSEQ multiplex PCR; TCRdb's copy keeps in-frame clones and lacks some. The table records tens of thousands of clones, roughly 91% of them present only once. Specimen: peripheral blood. The chain uses TRBV19 and TRBJ2-5; possibly TRBD2 for D (5 bases). This receptor was taken from a woman in her 50s in a cohort sampled during active COVID-19. The CDR3 nucleotides are TGTGCCAGTAGCGACTCTAGGAGGGAGACCCAGTACTTC. This translates into CASSDSRRETQYF.